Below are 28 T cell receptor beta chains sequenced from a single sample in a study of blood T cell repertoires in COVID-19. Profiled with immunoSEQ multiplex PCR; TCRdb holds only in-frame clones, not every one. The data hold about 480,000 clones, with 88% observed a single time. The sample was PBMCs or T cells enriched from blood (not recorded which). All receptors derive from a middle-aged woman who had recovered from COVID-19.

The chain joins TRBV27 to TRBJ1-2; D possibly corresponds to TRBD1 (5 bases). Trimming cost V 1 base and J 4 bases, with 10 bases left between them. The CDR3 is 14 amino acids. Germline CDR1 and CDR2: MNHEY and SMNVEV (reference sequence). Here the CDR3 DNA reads TGTGCCAGCAGTTTATACACAGGCAGCTATGGCTACACCTTC. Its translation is CASSLYTGSYGYTF.

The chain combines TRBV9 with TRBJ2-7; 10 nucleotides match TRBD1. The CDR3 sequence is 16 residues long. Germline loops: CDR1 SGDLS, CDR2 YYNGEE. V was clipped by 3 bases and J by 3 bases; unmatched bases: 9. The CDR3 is CASSAAPGQGIYEQYF. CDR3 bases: TGTGCCAGCAGCGCCGCACCGGGACAGGGGATCTACGAGCAGTACTTC.

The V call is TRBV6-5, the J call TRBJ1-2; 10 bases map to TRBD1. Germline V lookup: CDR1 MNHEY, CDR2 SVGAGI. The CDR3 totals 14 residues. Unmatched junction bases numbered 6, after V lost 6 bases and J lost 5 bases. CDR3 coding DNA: TGTGCCAGCAGGTCCGGGACAGGGGTATATGGCTACACCTTC. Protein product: CASRSGTGVYGYTF.

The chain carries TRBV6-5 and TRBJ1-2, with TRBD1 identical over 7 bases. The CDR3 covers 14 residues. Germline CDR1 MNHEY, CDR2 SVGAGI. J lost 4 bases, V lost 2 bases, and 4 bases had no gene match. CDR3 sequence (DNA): TGTGCCAGCAGTTACGACAGGGCCCCCTATGGCTACACCTTC. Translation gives CASSYDRAPYGYTF.

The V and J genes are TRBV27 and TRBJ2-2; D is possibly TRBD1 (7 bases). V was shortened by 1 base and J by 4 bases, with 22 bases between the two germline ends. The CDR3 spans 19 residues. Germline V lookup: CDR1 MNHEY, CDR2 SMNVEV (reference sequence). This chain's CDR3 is CASSLLVGGAWGATGELFF. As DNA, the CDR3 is TGTGCCAGCAGTTTATTAGTAGGGGGCGCGTGGGGGGCCACCGGGGAGCTGTTTTTT.

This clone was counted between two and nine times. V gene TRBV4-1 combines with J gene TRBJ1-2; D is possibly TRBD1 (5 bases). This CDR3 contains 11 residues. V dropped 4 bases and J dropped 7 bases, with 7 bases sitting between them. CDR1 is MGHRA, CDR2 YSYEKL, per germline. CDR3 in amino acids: CASSLGGGYTF. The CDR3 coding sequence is TGCGCCAGCAGCCTGGGGGGTGGCTACACCTTC.

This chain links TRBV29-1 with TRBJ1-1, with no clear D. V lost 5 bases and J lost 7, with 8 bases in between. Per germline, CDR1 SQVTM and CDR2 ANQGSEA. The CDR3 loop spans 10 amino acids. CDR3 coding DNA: TGCAGCGTTTTGGGCCATGAAGCTTTCTTT. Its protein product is CSVLGHEAFF.

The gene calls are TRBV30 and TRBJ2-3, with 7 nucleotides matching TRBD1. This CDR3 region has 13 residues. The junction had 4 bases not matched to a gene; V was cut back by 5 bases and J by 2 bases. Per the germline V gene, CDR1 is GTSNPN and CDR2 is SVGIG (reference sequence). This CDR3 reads CAWDRDHTDTQYF. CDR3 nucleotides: TGTGCCTGGGACAGGGATCACACAGATACGCAGTATTTT.

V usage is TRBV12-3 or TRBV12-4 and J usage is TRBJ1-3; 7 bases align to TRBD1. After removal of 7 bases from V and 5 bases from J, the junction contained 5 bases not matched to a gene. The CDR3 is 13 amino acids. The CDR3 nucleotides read TGTGCCAGCACCCTGACAGGGAGAAACACCATATATTTT. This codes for CASTLTGRNTIYF.

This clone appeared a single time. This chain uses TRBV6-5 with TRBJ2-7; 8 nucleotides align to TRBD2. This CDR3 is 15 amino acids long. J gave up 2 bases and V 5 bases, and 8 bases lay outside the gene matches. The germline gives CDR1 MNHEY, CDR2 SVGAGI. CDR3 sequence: CASSSLSGDAYEQYF. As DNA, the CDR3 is TGTGCCAGCAGTAGCCTTAGCGGGGACGCCTACGAGCAGTACTTC.

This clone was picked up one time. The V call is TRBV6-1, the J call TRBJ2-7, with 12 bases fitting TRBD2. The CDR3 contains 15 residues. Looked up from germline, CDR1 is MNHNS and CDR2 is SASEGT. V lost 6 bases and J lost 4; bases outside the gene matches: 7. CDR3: CASRRTSGIWYEQYF. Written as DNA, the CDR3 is TGTGCCAGCAGACGGACTAGCGGGATTTGGTACGAGCAGTACTTC.

The CDR3 coding sequence is TGTGCCAGCAGCCAACATCTAGCGGGAGGGCCGGCCGGGGAGCTGTTTTTT. Amino acid sequence: CASSQHLAGGPAGELFF. V usage is TRBV7-8 and J usage is TRBJ2-2, with TRBD2 matching 12 bases. Germline values: CDR1 SGHVS, CDR2 FQNEAQ. With 5 bases clipped from V and 6 bases from J, the junction kept 10 bases outside the gene matches. This CDR3 has 17 residues.

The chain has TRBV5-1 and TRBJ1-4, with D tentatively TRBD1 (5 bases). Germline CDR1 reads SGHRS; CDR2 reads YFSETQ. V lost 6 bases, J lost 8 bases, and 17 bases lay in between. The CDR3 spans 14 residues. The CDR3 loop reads CASKEGAKEEKLFF. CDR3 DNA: TGCGCCAGCAAGGAAGGGGCAAAAGAGGAAAAACTGTTTTTT. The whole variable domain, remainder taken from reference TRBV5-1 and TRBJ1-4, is KAGVTQTPRYLIKTRGQQVTLSCSPISGHRSVSWYQQTPGQGLQFLFEYFSETQRNKGNFPGRFSGRQFSNSRSEMNVSTLELGDSALYLCASKEGAKEEKLFFGSGTQLSVL.

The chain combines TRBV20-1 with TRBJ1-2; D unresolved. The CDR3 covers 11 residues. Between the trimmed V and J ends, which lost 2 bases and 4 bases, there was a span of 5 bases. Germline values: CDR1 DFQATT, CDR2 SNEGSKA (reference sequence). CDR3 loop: CSARLAYGYTF. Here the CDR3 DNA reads TGCAGTGCTAGATTAGCCTATGGCTACACCTTC.

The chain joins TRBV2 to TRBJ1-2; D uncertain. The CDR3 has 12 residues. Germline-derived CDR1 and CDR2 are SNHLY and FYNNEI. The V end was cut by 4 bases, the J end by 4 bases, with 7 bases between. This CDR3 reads CASSAGIYGYTF. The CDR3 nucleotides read TGTGCCAGCAGTGCCGGGATCTATGGCTACACCTTC.

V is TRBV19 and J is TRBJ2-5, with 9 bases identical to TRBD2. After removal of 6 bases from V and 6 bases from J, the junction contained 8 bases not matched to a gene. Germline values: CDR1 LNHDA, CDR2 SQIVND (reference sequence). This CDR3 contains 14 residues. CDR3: CASRSSGTFQTQYF. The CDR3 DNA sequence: TGTGCCAGTAGGTCTAGCGGGACCTTCCAGACCCAGTACTTC. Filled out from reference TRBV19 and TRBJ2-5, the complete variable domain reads DGGITQSPKYLFRKEGQNVTLSCEQNLNHDAMYWYRQDPGQGLRLIYYSQIVNDFQKGDIAEGYSVSREKKESFPLTVTSAQKNPTAFYLCASRSSGTFQTQYFGPGTRLLVL.

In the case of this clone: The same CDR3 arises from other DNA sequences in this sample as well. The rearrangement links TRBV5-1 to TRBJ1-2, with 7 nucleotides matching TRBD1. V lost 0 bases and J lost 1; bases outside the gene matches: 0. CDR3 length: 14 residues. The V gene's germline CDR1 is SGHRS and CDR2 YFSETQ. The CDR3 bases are TGCGCCAGCAGCTTGGGACAGGGTAACTATGGCTACACCTTC. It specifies CASSLGQGNYGYTF.

The chain's CDR3 is CASSQERTSGAHEQYF. CDR3 bases: TGTGCCAGCAGCCAAGAGCGGACTAGCGGGGCCCACGAGCAGTACTTC. The chain links TRBV4-2 to TRBJ2-7, with TRBD2 matching over 12 bases. V lost 0 bases, J lost 5 bases, and 5 bases stayed unmatched. The CDR3 consists of 16 residues. Germline assignment: CDR1 LGHNA and CDR2 YNFKEQ.

CDR3 in DNA: TGCGCCAGCAGCGTAATCGGTGGGGGGACCGATAATTCACCCCTCCACTTT. This translates into CASSVIGGGTDNSPLHF. The J gene is TRBJ1-6, the V gene TRBV5-1; maybe TRBD1 (5 bases). The germline V gene encodes CDR1 SGHRS and CDR2 YFSETQ. CDR3 length equals 17 residues. Trimming left V 4 bases short and J 5 bases short, with 19 bases between.

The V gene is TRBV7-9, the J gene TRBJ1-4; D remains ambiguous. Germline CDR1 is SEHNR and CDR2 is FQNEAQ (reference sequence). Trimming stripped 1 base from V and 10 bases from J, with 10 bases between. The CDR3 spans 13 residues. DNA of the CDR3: TGTGCCAGCAGCTTAGACGGTCTTCGAAAACTGTTTTTT. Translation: CASSLDGLRKLFF.

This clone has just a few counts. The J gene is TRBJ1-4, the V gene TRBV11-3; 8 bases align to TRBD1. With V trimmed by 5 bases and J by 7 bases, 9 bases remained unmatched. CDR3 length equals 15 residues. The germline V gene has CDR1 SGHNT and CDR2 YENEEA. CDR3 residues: CASSRRQGTPEKLFF. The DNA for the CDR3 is TGTGCCAGCAGCAGAAGACAGGGGACGCCTGAAAAACTGTTTTTT.

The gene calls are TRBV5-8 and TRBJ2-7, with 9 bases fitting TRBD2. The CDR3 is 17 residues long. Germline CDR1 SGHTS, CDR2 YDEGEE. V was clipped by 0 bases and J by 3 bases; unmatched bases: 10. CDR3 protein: CASSLDPSSGVLYEQYF. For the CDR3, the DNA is TGTGCCAGCAGCTTGGATCCCTCTAGCGGGGTCCTCTACGAGCAGTACTTC.

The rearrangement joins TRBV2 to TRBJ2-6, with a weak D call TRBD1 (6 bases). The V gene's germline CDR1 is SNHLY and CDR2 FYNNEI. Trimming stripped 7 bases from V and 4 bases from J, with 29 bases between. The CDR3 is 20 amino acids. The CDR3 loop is CASIPGHPLSRALGANVLTF. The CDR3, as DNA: TGTGCCAGCATTCCGGGACACCCTCTTTCAAGGGCTCTGGGGGCCAACGTCCTGACTTTC.

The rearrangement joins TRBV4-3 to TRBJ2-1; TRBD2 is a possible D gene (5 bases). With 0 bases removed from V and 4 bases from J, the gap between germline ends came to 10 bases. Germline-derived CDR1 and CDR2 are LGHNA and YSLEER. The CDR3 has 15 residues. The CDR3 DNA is TGCGCCAGCAGCCAAGATGGGAGCCGGTACAATGAGCAGTTCTTC. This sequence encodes CASSQDGSRYNEQFF.

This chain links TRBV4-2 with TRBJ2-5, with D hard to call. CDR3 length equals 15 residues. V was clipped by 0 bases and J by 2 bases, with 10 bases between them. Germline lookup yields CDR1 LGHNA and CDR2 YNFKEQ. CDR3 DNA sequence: TGTGCCAGCAGCCAAGAACCAAGAGGTCAAGAGACCCAGTACTTC. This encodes CASSQEPRGQETQYF.

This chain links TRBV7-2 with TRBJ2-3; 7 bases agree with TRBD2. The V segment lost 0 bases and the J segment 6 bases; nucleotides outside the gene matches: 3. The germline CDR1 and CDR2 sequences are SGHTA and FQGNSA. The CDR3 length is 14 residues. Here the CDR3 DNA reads TGTGCCAGCAGCTTAGCTGAGGGAGGGGATACGCAGTATTTT. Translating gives CASSLAEGGDTQYF.

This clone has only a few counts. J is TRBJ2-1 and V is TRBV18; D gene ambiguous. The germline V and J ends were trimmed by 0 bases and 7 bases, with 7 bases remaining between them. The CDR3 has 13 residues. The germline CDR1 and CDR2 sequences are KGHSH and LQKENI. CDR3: CASSPPNWNEQFF. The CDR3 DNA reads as TGTGCCAGCTCACCACCGAACTGGAATGAGCAGTTCTTC.

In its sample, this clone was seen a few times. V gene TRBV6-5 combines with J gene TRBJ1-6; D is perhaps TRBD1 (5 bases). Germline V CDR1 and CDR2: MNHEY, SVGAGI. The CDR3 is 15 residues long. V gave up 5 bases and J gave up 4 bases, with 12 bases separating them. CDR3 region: CASSTPQGYNSPLHF. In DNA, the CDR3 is TGTGCCAGCAGTACGCCTCAGGGTTATAATTCACCCCTCCACTTT.